In this sample, the clone carrying this T cell receptor beta chain turned up many times. Its antigen remains unidentified. These data originate in a study of CD8+CD57+ T cells in acquired aplastic anemia. Study in general: The study obtained an average of approximately 2.9 ug of DNA from sorted CD4+ and CD8+ cells. General study results and limits: Almost 30 shared CD8+ CDR3s appeared highly expressed within patients' immunodominant clones.

The CDR3 has 15 amino acids. Germline CDR1 reads DFQATT; CDR2 reads SNEGSKA (reference sequence). The V end was cut by 1 base, the J end by 0 bases, with 12 bases between. Profiling of TCR beta VDJ combinations and CDR3 sequences used genomic DNA as template. Using its own MiXCR run on the reads, TCRdb lists one record per CDR3 protein. The sample comprises some 120,000 distinct CDR3 sequences, roughly 40% of which are singletons, and under 3% rests with the top ten. By flow cytometry, patients selected for sequencing had shown an expansion of CD8+CD57+ cells. There was no therapy given to any patient before the blood sampling took place.

The chain has TRBV20-1 and TRBJ1-1; D is undetermined. This TCR was recovered from a human donor with aplastic anemia. The specimen was sorted CD4+, CD8+, or CD8+CD57+ T cells (not recorded which) from PBMCs. In DNA form, the CDR3 reads TGCAGTGCTAGAGCAGAGAGGCTTATGAACACTGAAGCTTTCTTT. It codes for CSARAERLMNTEAFF.